The TCR beta chain under discussion was sequenced for a study of beta chain features in type 1 diabetes. Study as a whole: The samples had 85 million to 130 million sorted cells examined in all.

The authors took one heparinised blood draw, averaging about 120 mL, from each donor. Once sorted, every population was more than 98% pure. General study results and limits: Patients with Type 1 diabetes showed moderately but significantly shorter TCRB CDR3s in all four CD4+ subsets. In the patient group, naive, central memory and Treg TCRB repertoires seemed more alike than in the healthy donor group.

Unmatched junction bases numbered 6, after V lost 4 bases and J lost 5 bases. The CDR3 loop spans 14 amino acids. The V gene's germline CDR1 is SGHRS and CDR2 YFSETQ. For this clone: What it binds is unknown.

As every portion of the isolated RNA was reverse transcribed, the sequencing read expressed TCRB transcripts. The assay was immunoSEQ multiplex PCR, and TCRdb's table has in-frame clones only and misses some. The table lists 500,000 to 800,000 clones, around 12% of them singletons, with approximately 0.11% in the top ten. The chain joins TRBV5-1 to TRBJ1-1; TRBD1 aligns across 9 bases. The source is a young man with type 1 diabetes. The sample was naive CD4+ T cells from blood. The CDR3: CASSIPDRGTEAFF. CDR3 in DNA: TGCGCCAGCAGCATACCGGACAGGGGAACTGAAGCTTTCTTT.